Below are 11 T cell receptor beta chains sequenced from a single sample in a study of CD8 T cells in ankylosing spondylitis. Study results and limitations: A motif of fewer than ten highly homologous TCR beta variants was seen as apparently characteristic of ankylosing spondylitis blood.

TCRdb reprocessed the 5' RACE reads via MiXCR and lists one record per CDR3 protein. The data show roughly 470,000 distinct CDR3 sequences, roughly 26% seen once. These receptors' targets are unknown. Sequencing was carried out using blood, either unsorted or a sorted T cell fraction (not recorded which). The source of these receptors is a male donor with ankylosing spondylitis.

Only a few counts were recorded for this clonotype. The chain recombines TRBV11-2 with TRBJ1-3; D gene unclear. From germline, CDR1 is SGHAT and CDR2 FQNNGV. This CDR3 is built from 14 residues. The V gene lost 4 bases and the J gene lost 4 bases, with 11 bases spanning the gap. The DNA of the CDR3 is TGTGCCAGCAGCTCTCAACAAAGCGGAAACACCATATATTTT. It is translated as CASSSQQSGNTIYF.

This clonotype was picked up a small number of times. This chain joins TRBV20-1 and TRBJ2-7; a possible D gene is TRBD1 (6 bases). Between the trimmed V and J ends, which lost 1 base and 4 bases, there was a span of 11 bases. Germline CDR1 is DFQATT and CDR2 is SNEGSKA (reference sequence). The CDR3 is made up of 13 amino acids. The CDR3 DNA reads TGCAGTGCTAGAGTGGGGGCCGTATACGAGCAGTACTTC. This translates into CSARVGAVYEQYF.

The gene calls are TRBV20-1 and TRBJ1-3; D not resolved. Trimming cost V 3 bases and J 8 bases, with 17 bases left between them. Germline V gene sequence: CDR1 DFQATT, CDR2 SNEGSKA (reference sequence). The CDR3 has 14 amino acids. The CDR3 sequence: CSASRQVGGHTIYF. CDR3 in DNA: TGCAGTGCTAGCAGGCAGGTCGGTGGGCACACCATATATTTT.

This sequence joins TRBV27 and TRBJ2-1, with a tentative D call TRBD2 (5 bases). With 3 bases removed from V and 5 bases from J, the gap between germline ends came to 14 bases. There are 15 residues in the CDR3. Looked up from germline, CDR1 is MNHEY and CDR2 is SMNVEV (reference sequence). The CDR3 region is CASSFSVASNNEQFF. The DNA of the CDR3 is TGTGCCAGCAGTTTTTCGGTAGCGTCTAACAATGAGCAGTTCTTC.

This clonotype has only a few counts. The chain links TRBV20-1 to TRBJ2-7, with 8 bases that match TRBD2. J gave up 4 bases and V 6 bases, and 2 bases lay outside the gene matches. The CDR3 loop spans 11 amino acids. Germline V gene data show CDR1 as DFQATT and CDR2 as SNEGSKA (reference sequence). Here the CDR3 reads CSAGLVYEQYV. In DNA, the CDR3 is TGCAGTGCGGGACTAGTTTACGAGCAGTACGTC.

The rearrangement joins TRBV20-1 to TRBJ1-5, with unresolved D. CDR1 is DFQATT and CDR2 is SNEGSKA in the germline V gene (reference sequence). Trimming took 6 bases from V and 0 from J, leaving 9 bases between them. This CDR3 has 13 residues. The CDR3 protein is CSAEDGSNQPQHF. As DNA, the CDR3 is TGCAGTGCGGAAGACGGTAGCAATCAGCCCCAGCATTTT.

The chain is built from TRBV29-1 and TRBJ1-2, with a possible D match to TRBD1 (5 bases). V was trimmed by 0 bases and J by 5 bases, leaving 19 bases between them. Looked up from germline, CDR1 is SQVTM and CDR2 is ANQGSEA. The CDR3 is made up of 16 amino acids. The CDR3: CSVEDWTGAGGYGYTF. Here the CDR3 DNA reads TGCAGCGTTGAAGACTGGACGGGCGCTGGGGGGTATGGCTACACCTTC.

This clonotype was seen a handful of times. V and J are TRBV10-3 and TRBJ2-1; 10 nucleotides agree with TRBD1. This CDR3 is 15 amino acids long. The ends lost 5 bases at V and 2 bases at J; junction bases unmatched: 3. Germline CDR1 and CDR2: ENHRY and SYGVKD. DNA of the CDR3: TGTGCCATCAGTCCCGGGACAGGGGCCTACAATGAGCAGTTCTTC. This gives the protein CAISPGTGAYNEQFF.

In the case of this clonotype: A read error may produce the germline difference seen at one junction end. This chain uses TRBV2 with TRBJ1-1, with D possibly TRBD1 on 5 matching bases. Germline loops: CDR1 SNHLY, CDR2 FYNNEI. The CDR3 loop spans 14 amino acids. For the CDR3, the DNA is TGTGCCAGCAGCGAAGCACTAGGGGCGAGCTCAGCTTTCTTT. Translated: CASSEALGASSAFF.

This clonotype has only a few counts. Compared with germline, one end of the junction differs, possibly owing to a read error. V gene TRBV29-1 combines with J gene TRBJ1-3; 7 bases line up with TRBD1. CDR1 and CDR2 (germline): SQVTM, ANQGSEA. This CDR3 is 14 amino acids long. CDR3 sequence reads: CSAETGAFGNTIYF. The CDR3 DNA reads TGCAGCGCTGAAACAGGGGCTTTCGGAAACACCATATATTTT.

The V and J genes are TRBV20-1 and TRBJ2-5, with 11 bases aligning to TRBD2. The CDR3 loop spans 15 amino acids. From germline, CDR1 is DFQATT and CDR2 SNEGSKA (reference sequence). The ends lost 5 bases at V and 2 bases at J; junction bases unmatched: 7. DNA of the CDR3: TGCAGTGCTGGACGACTAGCGGGACCTCAAGAGACCCAGTACTTC. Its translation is CSAGRLAGPQETQYF.